This T cell receptor (beta chain) was sequenced in a study of shared clonotypes between healthy human individuals. Some 30,000 T cell genomes (about 210 ng DNA) went into each sorted-subset replicate. TCRdb's table, derived via immunoSEQ multiplex PCR, lists solely in-frame clones and lacks some. Counted here are 950,000 to 1,200,000 clones, 77% occurring once; the ten biggest clones make up roughly 0.82%. The sequence derives from a man between 18 and 35 years old in good health. Some clones in this sample may be carry-over from other donors' samples. Sequenced input: memory CD4+ T cells from PBMCs. Documented subset: CD45RA-negative fraction.

CDR3 DNA sequence: TGTGCCAGCTCACCATTAGGTGGATCTAATGAAAAACTGTTTTTT. It encodes CASSPLGGSNEKLFF. The rearrangement joins TRBV18 to TRBJ1-4; D unclear. With 2 bases removed from V and 3 bases from J, the gap between germline ends came to 10 bases. Per germline, CDR1 KGHSH and CDR2 LQKENI. The CDR3 totals 15 residues.